Many counts were recorded for the clone carrying this T cell receptor (beta chain). Its antigen is unidentified. This entry comes from a study of CD8+CD57+ T cells in acquired aplastic anemia. Turning to the study itself: CD4+ reads averaged about 10 million in healthy donors.

The CDR3 runs 14 residues. The germline CDR1 and CDR2 sequences are MNHEY and SVGAGI. V gave up 6 bases and J gave up 0 bases, with 11 bases separating them. Notes on the study in general: Significant differences in CD8+ Simpson's diversity were not observed between patients and controls.

The template for TCR beta VDJ and CDR3 sequence profiling was genomic DNA. Each CDR3 protein gets one entry after TCRdb re-called the reads with MiXCR. In the table there are some 190,000 distinct CDR3 sequences, about half of which are singletons. The specimen sequenced was sorted CD4+, CD8+, or CD8+CD57+ T cells (not recorded which) from PBMCs. The rearrangement links TRBV6-5 to TRBJ1-1; D is unclear. This clonotype was sampled from a human donor in good health. CDR3 residues: CASSHRQMNTEAFF. The CDR3 bases are TGTGCCAGCAGCCACCGGCAGATGAACACTGAAGCTTTCTTT.